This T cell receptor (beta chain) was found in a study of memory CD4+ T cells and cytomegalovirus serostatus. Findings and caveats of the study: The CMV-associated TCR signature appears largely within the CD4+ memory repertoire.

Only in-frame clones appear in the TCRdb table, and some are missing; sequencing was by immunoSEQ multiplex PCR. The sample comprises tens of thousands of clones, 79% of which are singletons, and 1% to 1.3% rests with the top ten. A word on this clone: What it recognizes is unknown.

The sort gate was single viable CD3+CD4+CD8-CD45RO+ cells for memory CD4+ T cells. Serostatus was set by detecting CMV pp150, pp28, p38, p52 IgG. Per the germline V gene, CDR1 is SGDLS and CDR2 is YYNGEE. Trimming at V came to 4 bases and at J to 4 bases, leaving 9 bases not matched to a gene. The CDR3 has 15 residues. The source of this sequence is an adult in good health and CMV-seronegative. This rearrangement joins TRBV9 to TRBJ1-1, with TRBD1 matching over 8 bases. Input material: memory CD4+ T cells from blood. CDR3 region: CASSPGQGRATEAFF. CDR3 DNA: TGTGCCAGCAGCCCCGGACAGGGAAGGGCCACTGAAGCTTTCTTT.